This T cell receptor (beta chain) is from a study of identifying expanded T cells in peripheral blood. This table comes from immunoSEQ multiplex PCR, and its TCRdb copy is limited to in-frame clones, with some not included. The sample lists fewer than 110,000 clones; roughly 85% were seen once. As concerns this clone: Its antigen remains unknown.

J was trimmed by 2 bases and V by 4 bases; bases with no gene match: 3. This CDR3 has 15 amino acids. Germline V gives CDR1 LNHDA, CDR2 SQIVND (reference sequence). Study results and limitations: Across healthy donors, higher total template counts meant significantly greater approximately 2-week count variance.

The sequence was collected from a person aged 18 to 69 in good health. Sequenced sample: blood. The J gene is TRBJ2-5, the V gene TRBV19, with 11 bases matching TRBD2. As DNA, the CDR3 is TGTGCCAGTAGTAGACTAGCGGGGCCGCAAGAGACCCAGTACTTC. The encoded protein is CASSRLAGPQETQYF.